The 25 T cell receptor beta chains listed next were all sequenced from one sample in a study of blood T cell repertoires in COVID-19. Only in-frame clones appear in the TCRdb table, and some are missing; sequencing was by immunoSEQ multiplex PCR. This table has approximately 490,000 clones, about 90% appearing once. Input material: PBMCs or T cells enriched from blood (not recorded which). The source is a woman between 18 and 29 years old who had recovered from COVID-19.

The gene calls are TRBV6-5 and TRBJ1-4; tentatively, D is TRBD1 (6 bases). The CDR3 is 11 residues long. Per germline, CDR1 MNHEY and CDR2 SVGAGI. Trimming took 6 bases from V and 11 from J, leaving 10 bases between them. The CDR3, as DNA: TGTGCCAGCAGCCCACAGGGTAAACTGTTTTTT. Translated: CASSPQGKLFF.

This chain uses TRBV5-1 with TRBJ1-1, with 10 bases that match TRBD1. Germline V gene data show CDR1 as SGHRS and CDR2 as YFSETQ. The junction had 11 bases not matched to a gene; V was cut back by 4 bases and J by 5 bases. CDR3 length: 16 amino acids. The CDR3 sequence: CASSQGQGRSRTEAFF. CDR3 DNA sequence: TGCGCCAGCAGCCAGGGACAGGGGCGCTCTAGGACTGAAGCTTTCTTT.

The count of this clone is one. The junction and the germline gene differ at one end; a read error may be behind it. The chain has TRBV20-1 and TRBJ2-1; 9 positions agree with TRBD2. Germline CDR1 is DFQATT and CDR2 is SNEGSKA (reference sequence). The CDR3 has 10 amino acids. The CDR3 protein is CSARTSAPVF. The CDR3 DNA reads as TGCAGTGCCCGGACTAGCGCTCCCGTCTTC.

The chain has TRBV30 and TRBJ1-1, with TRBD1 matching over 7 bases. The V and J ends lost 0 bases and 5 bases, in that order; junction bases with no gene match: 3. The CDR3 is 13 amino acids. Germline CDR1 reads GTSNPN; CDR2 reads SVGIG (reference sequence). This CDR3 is CAWSVEGATEAFF. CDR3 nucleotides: TGTGCCTGGAGTGTCGAGGGGGCAACTGAAGCTTTCTTT.

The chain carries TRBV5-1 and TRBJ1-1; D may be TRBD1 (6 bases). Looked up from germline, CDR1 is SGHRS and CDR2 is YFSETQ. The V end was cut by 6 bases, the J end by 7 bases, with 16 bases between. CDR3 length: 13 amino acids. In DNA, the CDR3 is TGCGCCAGCACCCCCTTTACAGGGTTTGAAGCTTTCTTT. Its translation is CASTPFTGFEAFF.

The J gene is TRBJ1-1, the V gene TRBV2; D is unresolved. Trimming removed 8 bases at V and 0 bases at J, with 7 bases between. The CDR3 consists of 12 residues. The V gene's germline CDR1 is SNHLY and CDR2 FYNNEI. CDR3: CASLRLNTEAFF. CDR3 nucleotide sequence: TGTGCCAGCCTCAGGTTGAACACTGAAGCTTTCTTT.

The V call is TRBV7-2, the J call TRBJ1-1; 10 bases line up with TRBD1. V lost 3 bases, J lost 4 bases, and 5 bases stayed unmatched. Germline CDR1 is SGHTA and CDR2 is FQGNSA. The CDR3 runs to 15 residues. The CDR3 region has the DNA TGTGCCAGCAGCTTGGCCGGGACAGGGGCCACTGAAGCTTTCTTT. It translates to CASSLAGTGATEAFF.

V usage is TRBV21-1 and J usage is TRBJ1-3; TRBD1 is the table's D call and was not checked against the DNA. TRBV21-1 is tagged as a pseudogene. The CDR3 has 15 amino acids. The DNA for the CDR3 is TGTGCCAGCAGCAAAGGGGGCGTAGGAGGAAACACCATATATTTT. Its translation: CASSKGGVGGNTIYF.

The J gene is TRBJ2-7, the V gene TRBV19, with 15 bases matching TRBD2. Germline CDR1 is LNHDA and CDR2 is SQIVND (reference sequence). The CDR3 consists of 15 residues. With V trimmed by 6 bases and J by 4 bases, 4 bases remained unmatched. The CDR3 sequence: CASSFGTSGGYEQYF. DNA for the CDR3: TGTGCCAGTAGCTTCGGGACTAGCGGGGGGTACGAGCAGTACTTC.

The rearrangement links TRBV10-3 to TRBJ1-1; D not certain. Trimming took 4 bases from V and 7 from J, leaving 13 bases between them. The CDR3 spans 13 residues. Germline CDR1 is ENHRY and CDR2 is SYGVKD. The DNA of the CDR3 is TGTGCCATCAGTGTTGGAGGGATTAATGAAGCTTTCTTT. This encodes CAISVGGINEAFF.

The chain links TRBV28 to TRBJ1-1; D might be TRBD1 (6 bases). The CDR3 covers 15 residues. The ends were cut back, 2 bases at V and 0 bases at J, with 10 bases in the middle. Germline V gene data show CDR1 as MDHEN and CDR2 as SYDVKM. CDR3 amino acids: CASSLRGQMNTEAFF. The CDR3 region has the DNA TGTGCCAGCAGTTTAAGAGGACAGATGAACACTGAAGCTTTCTTT.

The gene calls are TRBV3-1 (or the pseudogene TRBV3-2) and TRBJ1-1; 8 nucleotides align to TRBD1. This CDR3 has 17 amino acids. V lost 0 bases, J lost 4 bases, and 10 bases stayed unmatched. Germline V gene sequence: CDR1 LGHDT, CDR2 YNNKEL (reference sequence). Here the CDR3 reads CASSQEPDQGAGTEAFF. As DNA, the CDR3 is TGTGCCAGCAGCCAAGAACCGGACCAGGGGGCTGGCACTGAAGCTTTCTTT.

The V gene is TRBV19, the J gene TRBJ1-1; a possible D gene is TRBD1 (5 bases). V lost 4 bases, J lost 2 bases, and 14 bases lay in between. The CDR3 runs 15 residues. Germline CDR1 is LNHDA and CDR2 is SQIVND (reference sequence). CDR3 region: CASSRGGSLNTEAFF. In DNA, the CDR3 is TGTGCCAGTAGTAGGGGGGGGAGCCTAAACACTGAAGCTTTCTTT.

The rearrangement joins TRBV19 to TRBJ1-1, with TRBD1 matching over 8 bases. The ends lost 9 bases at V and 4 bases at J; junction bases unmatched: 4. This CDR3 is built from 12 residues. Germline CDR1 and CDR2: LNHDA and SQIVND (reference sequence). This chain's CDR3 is CASGTGGTEAFF. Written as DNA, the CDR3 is TGTGCCAGCGGCACAGGGGGCACTGAAGCTTTCTTT. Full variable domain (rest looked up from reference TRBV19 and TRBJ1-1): DGGITQSPKYLFRKEGQNVTLSCEQNLNHDAMYWYRQDPGQGLRLIYYSQIVNDFQKGDIAEGYSVSREKKESFPLTVTSAQKNPTAFYLCASGTGGTEAFFGQGTRLTVV.

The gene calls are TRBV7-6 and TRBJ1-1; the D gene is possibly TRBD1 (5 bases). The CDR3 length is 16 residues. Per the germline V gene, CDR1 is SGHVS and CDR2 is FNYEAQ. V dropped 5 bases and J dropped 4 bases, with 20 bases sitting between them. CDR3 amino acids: CASSPRGVLRSTEAFF. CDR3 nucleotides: TGTGCCAGCAGCCCTCGGGGGGTCCTGCGTAGCACTGAAGCTTTCTTT.

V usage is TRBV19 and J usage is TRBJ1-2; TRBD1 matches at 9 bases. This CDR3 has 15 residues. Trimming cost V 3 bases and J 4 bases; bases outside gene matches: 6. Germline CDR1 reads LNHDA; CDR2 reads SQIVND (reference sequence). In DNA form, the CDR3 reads TGTGCCAGTAGTATCGGGACAGGGCACCTCTATGGCTACACCTTC. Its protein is CASSIGTGHLYGYTF.

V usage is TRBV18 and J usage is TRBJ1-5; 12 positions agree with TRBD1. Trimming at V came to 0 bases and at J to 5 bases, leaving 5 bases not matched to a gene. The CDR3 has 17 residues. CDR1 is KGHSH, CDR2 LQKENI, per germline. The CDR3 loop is CASSPPSGTGGYQPQHF. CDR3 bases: TGTGCCAGCTCACCACCTTCGGGGACAGGGGGCTATCAGCCCCAGCATTTT.

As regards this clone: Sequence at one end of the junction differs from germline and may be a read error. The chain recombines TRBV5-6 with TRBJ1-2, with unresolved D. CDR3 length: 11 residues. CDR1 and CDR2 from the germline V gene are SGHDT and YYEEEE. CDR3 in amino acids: CASSLGGGTSF. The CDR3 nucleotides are TGTGCCAGCAGCTTGGGGGGAGGTACCAGCTTC.

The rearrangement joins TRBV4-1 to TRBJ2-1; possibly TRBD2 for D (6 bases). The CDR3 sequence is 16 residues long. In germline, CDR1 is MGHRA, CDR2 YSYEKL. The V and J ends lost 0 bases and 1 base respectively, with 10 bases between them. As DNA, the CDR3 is TGCGCCAGCAGCCAAGATTACCTAGCGTCCTACAATGAGCAGTTCTTC. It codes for CASSQDYLASYNEQFF.

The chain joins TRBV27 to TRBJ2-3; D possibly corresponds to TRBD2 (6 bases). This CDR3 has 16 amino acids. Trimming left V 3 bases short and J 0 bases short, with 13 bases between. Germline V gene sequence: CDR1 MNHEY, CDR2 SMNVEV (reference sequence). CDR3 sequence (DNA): TGTGCCAGCAGTTTGGACTATGCCTCTAGCACAGATACGCAGTATTTT. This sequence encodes CASSLDYASSTDTQYF.

CDR3 region: CASMGDSGNTIYF. The CDR3 DNA follows: TGTGCCAGCATGGGAGACTCTGGAAACACCATATATTTT. The V gene is TRBV2, the J gene TRBJ1-3; no definite D call. Germline-derived CDR1 and CDR2 are SNHLY and FYNNEI. This CDR3 has 13 residues. V shed 7 bases and J shed 0 bases, with 7 bases lying between them. The variable domain in full, with the rest retrieved from reference TRBV2 and TRBJ1-3, is EPEVTQTPSHQVTQMGQEVILRCVPISNHLYFYWYRQILGQKVEFLVSFYNNEISEKSEIFDDQFSVERPDGSNFTLKIRSTKLEDSAMYFCASMGDSGNTIYFGEGSWLTVV.

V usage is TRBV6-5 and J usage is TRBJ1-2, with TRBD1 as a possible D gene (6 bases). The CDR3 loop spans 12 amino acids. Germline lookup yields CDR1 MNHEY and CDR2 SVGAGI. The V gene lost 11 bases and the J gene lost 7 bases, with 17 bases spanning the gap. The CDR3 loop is CAARGALGGYTF. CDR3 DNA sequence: TGTGCCGCCCGGGGGGCTCTGGGTGGCTACACCTTC.

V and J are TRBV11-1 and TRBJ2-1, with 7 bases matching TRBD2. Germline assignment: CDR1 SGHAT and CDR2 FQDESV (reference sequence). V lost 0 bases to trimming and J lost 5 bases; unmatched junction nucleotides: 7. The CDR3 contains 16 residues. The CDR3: CASSLAAASGDNEQFF. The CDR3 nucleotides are TGTGCCAGCAGCTTAGCAGCGGCTAGCGGAGACAATGAGCAGTTCTTC.

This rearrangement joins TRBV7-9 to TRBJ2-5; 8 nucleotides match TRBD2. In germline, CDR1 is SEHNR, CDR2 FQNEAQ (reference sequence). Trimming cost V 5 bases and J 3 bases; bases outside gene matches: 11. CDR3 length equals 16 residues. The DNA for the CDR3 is TGTGCCAGCAGCCCTCGGGGGGGTAGCCCTGAAGAGACCCAGTACTTC. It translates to CASSPRGGSPEETQYF. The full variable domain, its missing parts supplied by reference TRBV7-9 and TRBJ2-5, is DTGVSQNPRHKITKRGQNVTFRCDPISEHNRLYWYRQTLGQGPEFLTYFQNEAQLEKSRLLSDRFSAERPKGSFSTLEIQRTEQGDSAMYLCASSPRGGSPEETQYFGPGTRLLVL.

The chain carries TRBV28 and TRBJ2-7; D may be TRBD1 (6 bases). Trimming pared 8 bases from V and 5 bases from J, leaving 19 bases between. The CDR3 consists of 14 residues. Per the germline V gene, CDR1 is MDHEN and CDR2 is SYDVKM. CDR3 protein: CASSTQGLSDEQYF. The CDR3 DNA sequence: TGTGCCAGCTCAACACAGGGTTTGTCGGACGAGCAGTACTTC.